Listed below are T cell receptor beta chains from one sample, sequenced in a study of blood T cell repertoires in COVID-19. Generated by immunoSEQ multiplex PCR, the TCRdb table keeps only in-frame clones and is missing some. The profile shows about 120,000 clones, about 70% of them singletons. The specimen was peripheral blood. The receptors were gathered from a man aged 55 to 70 with acute or convalescent COVID-19. CDR3s include the opening cysteine and the closing phenylalanine or tryptophan. D genes are given only for firm matches. A row's size may be missing; if present it is once, few, many or a size class.

clone_size: .; d_call: TRBD1; j_call: TRBJ2-7; cdr3_length: 14; v_call: TRBV23-1; cdr3_nt: TGCGCCAGCCCCCGGGACAGGGGGCCCTACGAGCAGTACTTC; cdr3_aa: CASPRDRGPYEQYF
clone_size: .; d_call: TRBD1; j_call: TRBJ2-3; cdr3_length: 16; v_call: TRBV9; cdr3_nt: TGTGCCAGCAGCGTCTCCGGGACAGGGGCAACAGATACGCAGTATTTT; cdr3_aa: CASSVSGTGATDTQYF
clone_size: .; d_call: .; j_call: TRBJ1-2; cdr3_length: 15; v_call: TRBV6-1; cdr3_nt: TGTGCCAGCAGGCCGGACAGCTCCGCTAACTATGGCTACACCTTC; cdr3_aa: CASRPDSSANYGYTF
clone_size: .; d_call: .; j_call: TRBJ1-6; cdr3_length: 16; v_call: TRBV5-4; cdr3_nt: TGTGCCAGCAGCGAGGGTTACGGCTCCTATAATTCACCCCTCCACTTT; cdr3_aa: CASSEGYGSYNSPLHF
clone_size: .; d_call: .; j_call: TRBJ2-5; cdr3_length: 13; v_call: TRBV5-1; cdr3_nt: TGCGCCAGCAGCAGACAGGACCAAGAGACCCAGTACTTC; cdr3_aa: CASSRQDQETQYF
clone_size: .; d_call: .; j_call: TRBJ1-2; cdr3_length: 13; v_call: TRBV27; cdr3_nt: TGTGCCAGCAGTGAAAGGGGAAGCTATGGCTACACCTTC; cdr3_aa: CASSERGSYGYTF
clone_size: few; d_call: .; j_call: TRBJ2-3; cdr3_length: 16; v_call: TRBV21-1; cdr3_nt: TGTGCCACCCTAGTAGCGGGGGTAGAAGAAGCAGATACGCAGTATTTT; cdr3_aa: CATLVAGVEEADTQYF
clone_size: .; d_call: .; j_call: TRBJ2-1; cdr3_length: 11; v_call: TRBV19; cdr3_nt: TGTGCCAGTAGTTTAGGCAGGTATCTGTTCTTC; cdr3_aa: CASSLGRYLFF
clone_size: few; d_call: .; j_call: TRBJ2-3; cdr3_length: 15; v_call: TRBV3-1/TRBV3-2; cdr3_nt: TGTGCCAGCAGCCAAGTTAGACAGCCCCGCGATACGCAGTATTTT; cdr3_aa: CASSQVRQPRDTQYF
clone_size: .; d_call: .; j_call: TRBJ2-1; cdr3_length: 15; v_call: TRBV23-1; cdr3_nt: TGCGCCAGCACTCCATTAAGAGGAGGGGACAATGAGCAGTTCTTC; cdr3_aa: CASTPLRGGDNEQFF
clone_size: .; d_call: TRBD1; j_call: TRBJ2-7; cdr3_length: 16; v_call: TRBV5-1; cdr3_nt: TGCGCCAGCAGCCGCACATCCGGGACAGGGGGTGACGAGCAGTACTTC; cdr3_aa: CASSRTSGTGGDEQYF
clone_size: .; d_call: .; j_call: TRBJ2-1; cdr3_length: 13; v_call: TRBV6-1; cdr3_nt: TGTGCCAGCAGTGAAGGGCCCTTTAATGAGCAGTTCTTC; cdr3_aa: CASSEGPFNEQFF
clone_size: few; d_call: TRBD2; j_call: TRBJ2-2; cdr3_length: 17; v_call: TRBV7-2; cdr3_nt: TGTGCCAGCAGCTTAATTGGACTAGCGGGGGGCACCGGGGAGCTGTTTTTT; cdr3_aa: CASSLIGLAGGTGELFF
clone_size: .; d_call: .; j_call: TRBJ2-5; cdr3_length: 16; v_call: TRBV9; cdr3_nt: TGTGCCAGCAGCGCCTCGCTAGCGAATTCCCAAGAGACCCAGTACTTC; cdr3_aa: CASSASLANSQETQYF
clone_size: .; d_call: .; j_call: TRBJ2-5; cdr3_length: 13; v_call: TRBV29-1; cdr3_nt: TGCAGCGTTACGTCAGGGGTGGGGAGACCCCAGTACTTC; cdr3_aa: CSVTSGVGRPQYF
clone_size: .; d_call: .; j_call: TRBJ1-2; cdr3_length: 13; v_call: TRBV15; cdr3_nt: TGTGCCACCAGCGCCCTCAGGAGGGAGGGCTACACCTTC; cdr3_aa: CATSALRREGYTF